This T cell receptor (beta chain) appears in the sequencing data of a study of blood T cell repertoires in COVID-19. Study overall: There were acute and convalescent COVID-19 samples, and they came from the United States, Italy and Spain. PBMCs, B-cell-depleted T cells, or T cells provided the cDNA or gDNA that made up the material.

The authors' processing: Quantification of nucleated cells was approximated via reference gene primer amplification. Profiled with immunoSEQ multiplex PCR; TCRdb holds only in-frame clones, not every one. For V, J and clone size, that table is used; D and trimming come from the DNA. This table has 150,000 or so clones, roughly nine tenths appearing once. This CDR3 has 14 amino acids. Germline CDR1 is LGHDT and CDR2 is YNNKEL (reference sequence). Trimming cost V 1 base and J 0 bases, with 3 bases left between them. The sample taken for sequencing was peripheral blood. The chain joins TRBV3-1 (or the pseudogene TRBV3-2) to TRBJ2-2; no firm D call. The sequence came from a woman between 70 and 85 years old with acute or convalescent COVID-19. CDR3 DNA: TGTGCCAGCAGCCAAGCTACGAACACCGGGGAGCTGTTTTTT. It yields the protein CASSQATNTGELFF.